The clone carrying this TCR beta chain was seen ten or more times. In the library, each TCR cDNA molecule bore its own unique molecular identifier. MiXCR, applied by TCRdb to the 5' RACE reads, yields one record per CDR3 protein. The profile shows about 120,000 distinct CDR3 sequences, approximately 12% of them singletons. The time point here: blood at routine non-recurrence follow-up after resection. In each case, whole RNA from tumor, nontumor lung or frozen PBMC was sequenced unsorted. Trimming left V 2 bases short and J 3 bases short, with 9 bases between. Per germline, CDR1 SGHRS and CDR2 YFSETQ. CDR3 length: 13 residues. This record comes from a study of spatial heterogeneity in lung cancer. Study information: Samples came from some 73 TRACERx patients with untreated early-stage lung cancer.

This sample comprised PBMCs, obtained at follow-up. The chain links TRBV5-1 to TRBJ2-7; no firm D call. This TCR was recovered from a male donor with early-stage non-small cell lung cancer. The CDR3 DNA reads as TGCGCCAGCAGCTTAGGGCAAATCTACGAGCAGTACTTC. It encodes CASSLGQIYEQYF.